The clone carrying this TCR beta chain was recorded at least ten times. In germline, CDR1 is SGHTA, CDR2 FQGNSA. The CDR3 covers 13 residues. V shed 3 bases and J shed 2 bases, with 8 bases lying between them. The data were taken from a study of early T cells in non-severe SARS-CoV-2 infection. cDNA molecules, individually, were tagged with unique molecular identifiers. Each CDR3 protein is one row after TCRdb ran MiXCR on the 5' RACE reads. Of around 61,000 distinct CDR3 sequences listed, roughly 12% were seen once; the top ten hold 2.9%. The sequencing input was whole blood. The source of this sequence is an adult who was a healthcare worker with PCR-confirmed SARS-CoV-2 infection or an uninfected control (not recorded which). The rearrangement uses TRBV7-2 and TRBJ2-7, with D perhaps TRBD1 (6 bases). CDR3 nucleotides: TGTGCCAGCAGCTTGGACAGAACCTACGAGCAGTACTTC. This gives the protein CASSLDRTYEQYF.